This T cell receptor (beta chain) was sequenced during a study of shared clonotypes between healthy human individuals. Study outcomes and limitations: A small donor pool kept down the genetic and exposure-history diversity that was represented. An expected dependence of interdonor clonotype sharing on sequencing depth was noted.

CDR3 length: 17 amino acids. V lost 1 base and J lost 1, with 16 bases in between. The germline V gene has CDR1 SGHDT and CDR2 YYEEEE. Concerning this clone itself: Antigen unknown.

200 to 250 ng DNA, tens of thousands of T cell genomes, went into each sorted-subset replicate PCR. Authors' processing steps: Without quality scores, immunoSEQ junctional reads could not be filtered like full-length reads. Clones were read by immunoSEQ multiplex PCR, and TCRdb kept only the in-frame ones, dropping some. The DNA gave D and trimming, while V, J and clone size come from that table. This table has approximately 1,000,000 clones, approximately 80% appearing once. Input material: memory CD4+ T cells from PBMCs. Documented subset: CD45RA-negative fraction. The rearrangement joins TRBV5-6 to TRBJ2-3, with D possibly TRBD2 on 7 matching bases. This TCR derives from a man aged 18-30 years in good health. Some clones in this sample may be carry-over from other donors' samples. CDR3 region: CASSLFYGGQGTDTQYF. The CDR3 region has the DNA TGTGCCAGCAGCTTGTTTTACGGGGGGCAGGGCACAGATACGCAGTATTTT.